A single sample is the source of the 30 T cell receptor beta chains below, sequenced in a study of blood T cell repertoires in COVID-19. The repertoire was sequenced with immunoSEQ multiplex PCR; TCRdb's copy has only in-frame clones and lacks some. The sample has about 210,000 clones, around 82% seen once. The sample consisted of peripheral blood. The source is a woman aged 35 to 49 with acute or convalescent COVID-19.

CDR3 residues: CASSISGTFNEQFF. CDR3 bases: TGTGCCAGTAGTATTAGTGGGACTTTCAATGAGCAGTTCTTC. The chain uses TRBV19 and TRBJ2-1, with D possibly being TRBD2 (6 bases). This CDR3 has 14 amino acids. CDR1 is LNHDA, CDR2 SQIVND, per germline (reference sequence). V lost 3 bases and J lost 6, with 12 bases in between.

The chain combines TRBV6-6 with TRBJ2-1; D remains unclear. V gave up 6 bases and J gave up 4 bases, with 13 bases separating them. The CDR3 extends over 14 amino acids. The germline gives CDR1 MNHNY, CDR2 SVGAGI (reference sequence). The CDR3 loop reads CASSPGSPYNEQFF. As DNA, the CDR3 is TGTGCCAGCAGCCCCGGTTCCCCGTACAATGAGCAGTTCTTC.

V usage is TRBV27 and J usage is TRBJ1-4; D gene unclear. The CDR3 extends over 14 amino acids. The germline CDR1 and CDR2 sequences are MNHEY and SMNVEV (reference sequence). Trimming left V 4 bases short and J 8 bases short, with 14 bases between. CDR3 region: CASSSAIDWEKLFF. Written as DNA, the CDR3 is TGTGCCAGCAGTTCCGCGATAGACTGGGAAAAACTGTTTTTT.

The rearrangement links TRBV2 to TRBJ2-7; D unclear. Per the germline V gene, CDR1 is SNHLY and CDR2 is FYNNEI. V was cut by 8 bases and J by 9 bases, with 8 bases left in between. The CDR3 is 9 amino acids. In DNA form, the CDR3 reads TGTGCCAGCCGGCAGGTGCAGTACTTC. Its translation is CASRQVQYF. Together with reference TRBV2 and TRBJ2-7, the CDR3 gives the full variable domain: EPEVTQTPSHQVTQMGQEVILRCVPISNHLYFYWYRQILGQKVEFLVSFYNNEISEKSEIFDDQFSVERPDGSNFTLKIRSTKLEDSAMYFCASRQVQYFGPGTRLTVT.

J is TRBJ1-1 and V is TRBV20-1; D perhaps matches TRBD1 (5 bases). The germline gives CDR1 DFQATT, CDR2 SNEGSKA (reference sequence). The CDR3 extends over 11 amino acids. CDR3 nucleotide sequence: TGCCAGGGTGGGGTGAACACTGAAGCTTTCTTT. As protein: CQGGVNTEAFF.

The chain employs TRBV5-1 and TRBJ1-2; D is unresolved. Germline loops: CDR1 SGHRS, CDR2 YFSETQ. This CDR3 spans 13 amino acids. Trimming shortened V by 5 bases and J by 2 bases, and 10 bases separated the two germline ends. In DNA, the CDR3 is TGCGCCAGCAGTGGAAGCGGCAACTATGGCTACACCTTC. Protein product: CASSGSGNYGYTF.

The CDR3 sequence is CASSASLQGDYGYTF. The CDR3 DNA reads as TGTGCCAGCAGCGCCTCCTTACAGGGTGACTATGGCTACACCTTC. V usage is TRBV9 and J usage is TRBJ1-2; a possible D gene is TRBD1 (6 bases). This CDR3 contains 15 residues. Germline CDR1 and CDR2: SGDLS and YYNGEE. Trimming shortened V by 3 bases and J by 3 bases, and 15 bases separated the two germline ends.

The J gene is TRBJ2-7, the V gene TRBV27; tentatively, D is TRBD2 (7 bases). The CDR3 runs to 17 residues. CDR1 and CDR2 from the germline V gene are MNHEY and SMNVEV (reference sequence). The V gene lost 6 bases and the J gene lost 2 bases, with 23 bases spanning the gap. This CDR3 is CASRTVTRGLTAYEQYF. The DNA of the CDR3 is TGTGCCAGCAGGACGGTTACGCGGGGGCTTACAGCCTACGAGCAGTACTTC.

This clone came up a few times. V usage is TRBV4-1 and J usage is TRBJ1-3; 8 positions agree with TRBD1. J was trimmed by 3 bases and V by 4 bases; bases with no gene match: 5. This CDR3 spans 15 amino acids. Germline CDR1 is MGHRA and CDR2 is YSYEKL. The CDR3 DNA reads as TGCGCCAGCAGCCCTCAGGGGGCAGGTGGAAACACCATATATTTT. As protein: CASSPQGAGGNTIYF.

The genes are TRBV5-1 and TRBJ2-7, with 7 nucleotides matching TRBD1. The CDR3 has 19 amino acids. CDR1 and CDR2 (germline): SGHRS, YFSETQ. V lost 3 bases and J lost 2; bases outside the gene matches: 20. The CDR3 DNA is TGCGCCAGCAGCTCCGGGACAGTGACAGTCTCTTTAGTCACCTACGAGCAGTACTTC. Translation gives CASSSGTVTVSLVTYEQYF.

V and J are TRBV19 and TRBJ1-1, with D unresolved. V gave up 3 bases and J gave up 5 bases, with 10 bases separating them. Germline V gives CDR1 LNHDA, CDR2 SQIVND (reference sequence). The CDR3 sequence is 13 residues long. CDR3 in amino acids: CASSIGPGTEAFF. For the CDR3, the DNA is TGTGCCAGTAGTATCGGCCCGGGGACTGAAGCTTTCTTT.

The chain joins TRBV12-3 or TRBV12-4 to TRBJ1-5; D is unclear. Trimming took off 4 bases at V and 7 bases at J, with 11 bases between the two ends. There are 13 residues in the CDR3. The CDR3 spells CASSYMAGQPQHF. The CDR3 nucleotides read TGTGCCAGCAGTTATATGGCGGGACAGCCCCAGCATTTT.

Here the CDR3 DNA reads TGTGCCAGCAGAAGAACCAACGGGCAAGAGACCCAGTACTTC. Translating gives CASRRTNGQETQYF. The V call is TRBV2, the J call TRBJ2-5; D uncertain. The V end lost 6 bases, the J end lost 2 bases, and 13 bases lay between the germline ends. From germline, CDR1 is SNHLY and CDR2 FYNNEI. The CDR3 has 14 amino acids.

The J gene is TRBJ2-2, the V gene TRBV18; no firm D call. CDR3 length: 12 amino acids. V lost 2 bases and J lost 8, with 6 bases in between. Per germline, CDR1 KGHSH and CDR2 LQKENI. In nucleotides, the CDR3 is TGTGCCAGCTCACCAAGAGCGGGGGAGCTGTTTTTT. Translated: CASSPRAGELFF.

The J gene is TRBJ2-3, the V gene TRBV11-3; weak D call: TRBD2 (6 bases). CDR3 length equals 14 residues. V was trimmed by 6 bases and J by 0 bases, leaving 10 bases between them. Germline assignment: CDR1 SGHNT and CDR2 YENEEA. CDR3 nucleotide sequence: TGTGCCAGCAGTAGCGGAGCTAGCACAGATACGCAGTATTTT. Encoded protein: CASSSGASTDTQYF.

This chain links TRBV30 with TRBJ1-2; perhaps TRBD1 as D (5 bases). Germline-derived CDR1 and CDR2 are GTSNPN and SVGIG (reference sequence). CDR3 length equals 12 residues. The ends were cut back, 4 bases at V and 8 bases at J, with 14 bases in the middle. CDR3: CAWTAGLGGYTF. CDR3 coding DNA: TGTGCCTGGACAGCAGGGCTGGGAGGCTACACCTTC.

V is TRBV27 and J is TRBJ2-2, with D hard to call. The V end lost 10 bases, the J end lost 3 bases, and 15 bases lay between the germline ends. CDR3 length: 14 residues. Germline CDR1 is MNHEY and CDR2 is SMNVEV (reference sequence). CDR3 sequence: CATRSRRYTGELFF. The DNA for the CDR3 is TGTGCCACGAGGTCGAGGCGGTACACCGGGGAGCTGTTTTTT.

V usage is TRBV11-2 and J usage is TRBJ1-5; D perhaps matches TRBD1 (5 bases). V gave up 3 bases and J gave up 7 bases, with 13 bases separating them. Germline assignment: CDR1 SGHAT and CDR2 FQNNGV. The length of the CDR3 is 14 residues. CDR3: CASSFREVEQPQHF. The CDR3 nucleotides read TGTGCCAGCAGCTTCAGGGAGGTGGAGCAGCCCCAGCATTTT.

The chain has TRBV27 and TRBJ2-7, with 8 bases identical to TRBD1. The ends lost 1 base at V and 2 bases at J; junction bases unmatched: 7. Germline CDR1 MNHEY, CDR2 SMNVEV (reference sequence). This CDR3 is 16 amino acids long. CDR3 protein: CASSLLTGVKTYEQYF. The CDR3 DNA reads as TGTGCCAGCAGTTTATTGACAGGGGTGAAAACCTACGAGCAGTACTTC.

The CDR3 sequence is CASSPGQGPNRGYTF. The CDR3 coding sequence is TGTGCCAGCAGCCCCGGACAGGGGCCCAACCGTGGCTACACCTTC. The J gene is TRBJ1-2, the V gene TRBV5-6; 9 positions match TRBD1. This CDR3 is 15 amino acids long. Germline CDR1 reads SGHDT; CDR2 reads YYEEEE. V dropped 4 bases and J dropped 7; count of bases not matched to a gene: 11.

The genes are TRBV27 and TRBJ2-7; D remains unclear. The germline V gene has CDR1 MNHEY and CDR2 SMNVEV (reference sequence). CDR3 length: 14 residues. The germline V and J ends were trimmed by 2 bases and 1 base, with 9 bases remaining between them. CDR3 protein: CASSLRSGSYEQYF. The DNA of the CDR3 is TGTGCCAGCAGTTTAAGGTCAGGTTCCTACGAGCAGTACTTC.

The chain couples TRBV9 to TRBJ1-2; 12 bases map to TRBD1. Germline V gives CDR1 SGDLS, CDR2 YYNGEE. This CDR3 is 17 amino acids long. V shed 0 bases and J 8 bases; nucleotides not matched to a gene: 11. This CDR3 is CASSVGPGQGAPGGYTF. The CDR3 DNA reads TGTGCCAGCAGCGTAGGACCGGGACAGGGGGCGCCGGGCGGCTACACCTTC.

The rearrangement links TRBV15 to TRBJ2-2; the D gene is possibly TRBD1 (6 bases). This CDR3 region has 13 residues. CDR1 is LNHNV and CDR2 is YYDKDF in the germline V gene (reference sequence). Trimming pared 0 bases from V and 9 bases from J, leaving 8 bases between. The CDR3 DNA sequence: TGTGCCACCAGCAGAGAACAGGGACGGGAGCTGTTTTTT. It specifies CATSREQGRELFF.

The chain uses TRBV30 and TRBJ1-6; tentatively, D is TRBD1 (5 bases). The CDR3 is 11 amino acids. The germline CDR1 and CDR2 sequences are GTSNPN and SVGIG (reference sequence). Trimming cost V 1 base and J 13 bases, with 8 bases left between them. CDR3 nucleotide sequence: TGTGCCTGGAGTGGAAAGGGGCCCCTCCACTTT. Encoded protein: CAWSGKGPLHF.

The CDR3 region has the DNA TGTGCCAGTCATTCCAGGGGCTCCTACGAGCAGTACTTC. Translation: CASHSRGSYEQYF. The chain carries TRBV5-4 and TRBJ2-7, with D tentatively TRBD1 (6 bases). CDR1 and CDR2 from the germline V gene are SGHNT and YYREEE (reference sequence). The CDR3 extends over 13 amino acids. Trimming cost V 8 bases and J 0 bases, with 12 bases left between them. The full variable domain, completed using reference TRBV5-4 and TRBJ2-7, is ETGVTQSPTHLIKTRGQQVTLRCSSQSGHNTVSWYQQALGQGPQFIFQYYREEENGRGNFPPRFSGLQFPNYSSELNVNALELDDSALYLCASHSRGSYEQYFGPGTRLTVT.

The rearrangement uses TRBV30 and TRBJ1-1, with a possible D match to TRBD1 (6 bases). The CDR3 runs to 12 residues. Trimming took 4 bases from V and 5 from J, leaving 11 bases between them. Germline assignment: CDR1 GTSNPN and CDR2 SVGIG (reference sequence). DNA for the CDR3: TGTGCCTGGACACAGGGAAGGACTGAAGCTTTCTTT. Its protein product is CAWTQGRTEAFF.

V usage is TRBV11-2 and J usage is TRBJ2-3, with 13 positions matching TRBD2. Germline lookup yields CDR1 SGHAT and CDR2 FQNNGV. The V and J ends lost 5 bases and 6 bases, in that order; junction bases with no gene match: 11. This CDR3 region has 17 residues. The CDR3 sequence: CASSRRLAGGRGDTQYF. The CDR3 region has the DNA TGTGCCAGCAGCCGTCGACTAGCGGGGGGACGGGGGGATACGCAGTATTTT. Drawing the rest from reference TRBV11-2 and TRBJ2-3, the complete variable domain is EAGVAQSPRYKIIEKRQSVAFWCNPISGHATLYWYQQILGQGPKLLIQFQNNGVVDDSQLPKDRFSAERLKGVDSTLKIQPAKLEDSAVYLCASSRRLAGGRGDTQYFGPGTRLTVL.

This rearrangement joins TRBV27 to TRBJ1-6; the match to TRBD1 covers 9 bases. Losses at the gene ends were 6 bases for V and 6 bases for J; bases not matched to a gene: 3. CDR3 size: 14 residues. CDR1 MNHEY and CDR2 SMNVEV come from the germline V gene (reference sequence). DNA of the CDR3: TGTGCCAGCAGGCCGGGACAGGGTAATTCACCCCTCCACTTT. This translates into CASRPGQGNSPLHF.

The CDR3, as DNA: TGCGCCAGCAGCCGGATCCTAGCGGCGGGCTCCTACGAGCAGTACTTC. The encoded protein is CASSRILAAGSYEQYF. The genes are TRBV4-3 and TRBJ2-7; 7 bases match TRBD2. The CDR3 is made up of 16 amino acids. Germline CDR1 and CDR2: LGHNA and YSLEER. Trimming cost V 4 bases and J 0 bases; bases outside gene matches: 9.

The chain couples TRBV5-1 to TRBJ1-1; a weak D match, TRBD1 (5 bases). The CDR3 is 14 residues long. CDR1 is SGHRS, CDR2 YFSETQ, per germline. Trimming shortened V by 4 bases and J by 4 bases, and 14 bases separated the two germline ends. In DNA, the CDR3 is TGCGCCAGCAGCCCGGCTCTGGGGGGCACTGAAGCTTTCTTT. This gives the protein CASSPALGGTEAFF.